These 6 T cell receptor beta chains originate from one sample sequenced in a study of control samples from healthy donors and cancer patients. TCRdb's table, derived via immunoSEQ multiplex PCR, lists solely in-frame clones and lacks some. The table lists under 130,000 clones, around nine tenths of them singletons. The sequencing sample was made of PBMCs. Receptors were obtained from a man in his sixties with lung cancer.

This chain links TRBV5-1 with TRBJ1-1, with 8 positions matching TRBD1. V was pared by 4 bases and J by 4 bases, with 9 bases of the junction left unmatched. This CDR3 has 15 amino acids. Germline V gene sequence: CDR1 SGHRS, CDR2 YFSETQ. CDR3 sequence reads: CASSRDRFGGTEAFF. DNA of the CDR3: TGCGCCAGCAGCCGGGACAGGTTTGGCGGCACTGAAGCTTTCTTT.

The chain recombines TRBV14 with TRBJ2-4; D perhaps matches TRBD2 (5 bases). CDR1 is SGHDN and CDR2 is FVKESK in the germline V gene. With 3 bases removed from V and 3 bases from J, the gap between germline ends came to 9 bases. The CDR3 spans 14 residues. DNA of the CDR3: TGTGCCAGCAGCCACAGGACTGACAAAAACATTCAGTACTTC. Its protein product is CASSHRTDKNIQYF.

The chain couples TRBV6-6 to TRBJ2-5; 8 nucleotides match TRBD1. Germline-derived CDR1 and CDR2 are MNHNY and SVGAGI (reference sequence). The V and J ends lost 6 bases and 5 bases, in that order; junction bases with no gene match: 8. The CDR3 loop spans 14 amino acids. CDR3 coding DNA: TGTGCCAGCAGAAGACAGGGGCTTACGGAGACCCAGTACTTC. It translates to CASRRQGLTETQYF.

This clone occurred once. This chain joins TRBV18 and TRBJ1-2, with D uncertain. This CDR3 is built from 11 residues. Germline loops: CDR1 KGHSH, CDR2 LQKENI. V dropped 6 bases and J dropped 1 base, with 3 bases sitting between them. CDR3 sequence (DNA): TGTGCCAGCTCCGATAACTATGGCTACACCTTC. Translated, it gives CASSDNYGYTF. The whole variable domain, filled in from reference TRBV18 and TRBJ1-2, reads NAGVMQNPRHLVRRRGQEARLRCSPMKGHSHVYWYRQLPEEGLKFMVYLQKENIIDESGMPKERFSAEFPKEGPSILRIQQVVRGDSAAYFCASSDNYGYTFGSGTRLTVV.

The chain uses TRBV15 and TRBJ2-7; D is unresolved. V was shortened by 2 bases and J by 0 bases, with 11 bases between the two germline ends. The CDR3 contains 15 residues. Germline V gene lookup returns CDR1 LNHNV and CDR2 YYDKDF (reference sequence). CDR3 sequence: CATSRMWADSYEQYF. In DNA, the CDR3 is TGTGCCACCAGCAGAATGTGGGCGGACTCCTACGAGCAGTACTTC.

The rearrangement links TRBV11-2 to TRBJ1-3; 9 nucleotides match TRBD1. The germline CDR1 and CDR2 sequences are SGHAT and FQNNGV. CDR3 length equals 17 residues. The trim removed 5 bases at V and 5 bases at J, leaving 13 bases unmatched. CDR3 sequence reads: CASSQPSDRGARNTIYF. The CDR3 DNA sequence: TGTGCCAGCAGCCAGCCCTCGGACAGGGGAGCTAGAAACACCATATATTTT. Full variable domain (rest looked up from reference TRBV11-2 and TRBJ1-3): EAGVAQSPRYKIIEKRQSVAFWCNPISGHATLYWYQQILGQGPKLLIQFQNNGVVDDSQLPKDRFSAERLKGVDSTLKIQPAKLEDSAVYLCASSQPSDRGARNTIYFGEGSWLTVV.